The 8 T cell receptor beta chains below all came from one sample that was sequenced in a study of T cell changes during pregnancy in multiple sclerosis. Measured with immunoSEQ multiplex PCR; TCRdb has only the in-frame clones, and not every one. The profile shows just under 65,000 clones, approximately 93% of them singletons. This sample comprised CD8+ T cells from peripheral blood mononuclear cells, obtained in the second trimester of pregnancy. The receptors derive from a female donor with multiple sclerosis, enrolled in a pregnancy study.

This chain connects TRBV7-7 to TRBJ2-7; no clear D gene. The CDR3 has 14 residues. Germline V gene lookup returns CDR1 SSHAT and CDR2 FNYEAQ (reference sequence). The V end lost 4 bases, the J end lost 1 base, and 11 bases lay between the germline ends. As DNA, the CDR3 is TGTGCCAGCAGCTCGTCTCTCGGTTCCTACGAGCAGTACTTC. This gives the protein CASSSSLGSYEQYF.

The CDR3 coding sequence is TGTGCCAGCAGTTTGGGACTAGATAGAGATACGCAGTATTTT. Its protein product is CASSLGLDRDTQYF. The V gene is TRBV27, the J gene TRBJ2-3, with 8 bases lining up with TRBD2. V dropped 3 bases and J dropped 5; count of bases not matched to a gene: 4. The CDR3 has 14 amino acids. Germline values: CDR1 MNHEY, CDR2 SMNVEV (reference sequence).

CDR3 bases: TGTGCCAGCAGTCCAGCAGGGGGCCGCCCTAAAAACATTCAGTACTTC. Translation gives CASSPAGGRPKNIQYF. The V and J genes are TRBV6-6 and TRBJ2-4; 8 nucleotides align to TRBD1. The CDR3 has 16 amino acids. V lost 5 bases and J lost 4; bases outside the gene matches: 10. CDR1 and CDR2 from the germline V gene are MNHNY and SVGAGI (reference sequence).

The V gene is TRBV5-1, the J gene TRBJ2-1; D is undetermined. Per germline, CDR1 SGHRS and CDR2 YFSETQ. The CDR3 contains 16 residues. V was clipped by 7 bases and J by 0 bases, with 17 bases between them. CDR3 DNA sequence: TGCGCCAGCGCACCTGCGCCGGGTTCCTCCTACAATGAGCAGTTCTTC. This encodes CASAPAPGSSYNEQFF.

The chain combines TRBV29-1 with TRBJ2-7, with D tentatively TRBD2 (6 bases). Germline values: CDR1 SQVTM, CDR2 ANQGSEA. The CDR3 loop spans 13 amino acids. Trimming pared 3 bases from V and 3 bases from J, leaving 12 bases between. CDR3 sequence (DNA): TGCAGCGTTGAGGGTGGGGGAGGCTACGAGCAGTACTTC. Translation gives CSVEGGGGYEQYF.

CDR3 DNA: TGTGCCAGCAGCCCCGGGACTTCCCCTAATACTGAGCAGTTCTTC. Residues: CASSPGTSPNTEQFF. The chain links TRBV11-2 to TRBJ2-1, with D maybe TRBD2 (6 bases). CDR3 length: 15 residues. Germline loops: CDR1 SGHAT, CDR2 FQNNGV. V lost 5 bases, J lost 9 bases, and 20 bases lay in between.

V gene TRBV6-5 combines with J gene TRBJ2-7; TRBD1 aligns across 8 bases. The CDR3 totals 13 residues. The germline V gene has CDR1 MNHEY and CDR2 SVGAGI. V shed 2 bases and J 6 bases; nucleotides not matched to a gene: 3. CDR3 residues: CASSYMDRVEQYF. As DNA, the CDR3 is TGTGCCAGCAGTTACATGGACAGGGTCGAGCAGTACTTC.

The chain is built from TRBV4-3 and TRBJ2-7; D uncertain. Per the germline V gene, CDR1 is LGHNA and CDR2 is YSLEER. The CDR3 contains 14 residues. V lost 0 bases and J 6 bases, leaving 12 bases between the germline ends. CDR3 DNA: TGCGCCAGCAGCCAAGATCGGAACTCAGGCGAGCAGTACTTC. The encoded protein is CASSQDRNSGEQYF.